The rows below give T cell receptor beta chains drawn from one sample of a study of blood T cells in healthy people across ages. MiXCR was run by TCRdb on the 5' RACE reads, yielding one entry per CDR3 protein. In the table there are 790,000 or so distinct CDR3 sequences, around 50% of which are singletons. The source material was blood. The receptors were gathered from a middle-aged man in good health. CDR3s include the opening cysteine and the closing phenylalanine or tryptophan. A D gene is named only where the DNA matches it firmly. Clone size is shown for a subset of rows, as once, few, many or a class of expanded clone.

v_gene: TRBV5-1; j_gene: TRBJ2-7; d_gene: TRBD2; abundance: .; CDR3nt: TGCGCCAGCAGCAAACTAGCGGGGGGAATGGACGAGCAGTACTTC; CDR3aa: CASSKLAGGMDEQYF
v_gene: TRBV28; j_gene: TRBJ2-4; d_gene: .; abundance: .; CDR3nt: TGTGCCAGCAGTTCCCGAAACATTCAGTACTTC; CDR3aa: CASSSRNIQYF
v_gene: TRBV9; j_gene: TRBJ2-1; d_gene: TRBD1; abundance: few; CDR3nt: TGTGCCAGCAGCTTCGGACAGGGGAATAATGCAGAGCAGTTCTTC; CDR3aa: CASSFGQGNNAEQFF
v_gene: TRBV29-1; j_gene: TRBJ2-1; d_gene: TRBD2; abundance: .; CDR3nt: TGCAGCGTTGAATATGGCGGGAGGGCTCTCGATGAGCAGTTCTTC; CDR3aa: CSVEYGGRALDEQFF
v_gene: TRBV6-2/TRBV6-3; j_gene: TRBJ2-5; d_gene: TRBD2; abundance: .; CDR3nt: TGTGCCAGCGTACTAGCGGGAGAACCCAGAGAGACCCAGTACTTC; CDR3aa: CASVLAGEPRETQYF
v_gene: TRBV27; j_gene: TRBJ2-3; d_gene: .; abundance: .; CDR3nt: TGTGCCAGCACCAACGGAGCTGGGGCAGATACGCAGTATTTT; CDR3aa: CASTNGAGADTQYF
v_gene: TRBV29-1; j_gene: TRBJ2-4; d_gene: TRBD1; abundance: .; CDR3nt: TGCAGCGTGGCAGGGGGCGCGGGCACCAAAAACATTCAGTACTTC; CDR3aa: CSVAGGAGTKNIQYF
v_gene: TRBV7-2; j_gene: TRBJ2-3; d_gene: .; abundance: .; CDR3nt: TGTGCCAGCAGCTTGGGTTCAAGATGCACAGATACGCAGTATTTT; CDR3aa: CASSLGSRCTDTQYF
v_gene: TRBV3-1; j_gene: TRBJ2-1; d_gene: TRBD2; abundance: .; CDR3nt: TGTGCCAGCAGTATAAGCGGGAGTTACAATGAGCAGTTCTTC; CDR3aa: CASSISGSYNEQFF
v_gene: TRBV7-6; j_gene: TRBJ2-7; d_gene: .; abundance: many; CDR3nt: TGTGCCAGCAGCTTAGGTATATTCTACGAGCAGTACTTC; CDR3aa: CASSLGIFYEQYF
v_gene: TRBV20-1; j_gene: TRBJ2-1; d_gene: .; abundance: .; CDR3nt: TGCAGTGTCCCGGGACCATCGGACCTCGAGCAGTTCTTC; CDR3aa: CSVPGPSDLEQFF
v_gene: TRBV6-5; j_gene: TRBJ2-4; d_gene: .; abundance: few; CDR3nt: TGTGCCAGCAAGGATGACCTAGCCAAAAACATTCAGTACTTC; CDR3aa: CASKDDLAKNIQYF
v_gene: TRBV12-5; j_gene: TRBJ2-3; d_gene: .; abundance: .; CDR3nt: TGTGCTAGTGGTTTGGGGCAGGCCGGAGCGCAGTATTTT; CDR3aa: CASGLGQAGAQYF
v_gene: TRBV28; j_gene: TRBJ2-1; d_gene: TRBD2; abundance: .; CDR3nt: TGTGCCAGCAGCCCAACGGGACTAGCGAACAATGAGCAGTTCTTC; CDR3aa: CASSPTGLANNEQFF
v_gene: TRBV28; j_gene: TRBJ2-3; d_gene: .; abundance: .; CDR3nt: TGTGCCAGCAGCCCTGACATCGGCTCAGATACGCAGTATTTT; CDR3aa: CASSPDIGSDTQYF
v_gene: TRBV28; j_gene: TRBJ2-4; d_gene: TRBD1; abundance: once; CDR3nt: TGTGCCAGCAGTTTTTATTGGGGGTTTGGACAGGGTAAAGCCAAAAACATTCAGTACTTC; CDR3aa: CASSFYWGFGQGKAKNIQYF